A selection of T cell receptor delta chains follows, all from one sample in a study of gamma-delta T cells after stem cell transplantation. TCRdb ran CATT on the RT-PCR reads. Altogether 15,000 to 19,000 delta-chain clones are present, roughly 9.1% being singletons, with the ten largest covering 55% to 80%. Sequenced sample: gamma-delta T cells. The origin of the receptors is a human donor. It is not recorded whose cells these are; they may come from a transplant donor. Both conserved end residues are part of each CDR3. Each record gives: CDR3 DNA, CDR3 protein, clone size, D gene, V gene, J gene. A D gene is named only where the DNA matches it firmly. Size is stated for part of the rows, as once, few or many counts, or as a class when the clone is expanded.

TGTGCCTGTGACATACTCCATACTGGGGTCCTCAACGGTGATAAACTCATCTTT	CACDILHTGVLNGDKLIF	NA	TRDD3	TRDV2	TRDJ1
TGTGCCTGTGACCCGGTTTCTACTAACACCGATAAACTCATCTTT	CACDPVSTNTDKLIF	medium-sized	NA	TRDV2	TRDJ1
TGTGCCTGTGACACCGCTGAAGGACTGGGGGCTCACCGAGGGGCGGATAAACTCATCTTT	CACDTAEGLGAHRGADKLIF	many	TRDD3	TRDV2	TRDJ1
TGTGCTCTTGGGAACGGGCTTCCCATACCCTTCGGTGGGGGATACGTCAACACCGATAAACTCATCTTT	CALGNGLPIPFGGGYVNTDKLIF	many	TRDD3	TRDV1	TRDJ1
TGTGCCTGTGACGAAGGTACTGGGTCCCCAGGGAGACAACTCATCTTT	CACDEGTGSPGRQLIF	few	NA	TRDV2	TRDJ1
TGTGCTAGTGGGGAAGGAAGGACGCGGGGAGACGCAGGACTCATCTTT	CASGEGRTRGDAGLIF	once	NA	TRDV1	TRDJ1
TGTGCCTGTGACACCGTCCTATCGGGGGGACTGAGGGATAAACTCATCTTT	CACDTVLSGGLRDKLIF	NA	NA	TRDV2	TRDJ1
TGTGCCTGTGACATTTCCCTCTCCGGCTGCTGTAACACGCGACAGATGTTTTTC	CACDISLSGCCNTRQMFF	NA	NA	TRDV2	TRDJ3
TGTGCCTGTGACCCCATGAGGGAGGACTGGGGGATACGCATGGGCGATAAACTCATCTTT	CACDPMREDWGIRMGDKLIF	few	TRDD3	TRDV2	TRDJ1
TGTGCCTGTGACACCGTCGGGGGTCCCTCCGTCTCCTGTGACAACCGCCCGATGTTTTTC	CACDTVGGPSVSCDNRPMFF	NA	NA	TRDV2	TRDJ3
TGTGCCTGTGACACCAGGGGGGATAGGACCGATAAACTCATCTTT	CACDTRGDRTDKLIF	many	TRDD3	TRDV2	TRDJ1
TGTGCCTGTGACACCAGAAAATTAAGGGGGGATACGACCGATAAACTCATCTTT	CACDTRKLRGDTTDKLIF	many	TRDD3	TRDV2	TRDJ1
TGTGCCTGTGACACCAGGGGGGAACGGGCCGATAAACTCATCTTT	CACDTRGERADKLIF	NA	NA	TRDV2	TRDJ1
TGTGCTATTGGGGAATCCGTCCTTCCCGGTGGACCGTATTCCGATAAACACATCTTT	CAIGESVLPGGPYSDKHIF	NA	NA	TRDV1	TRDJ1
TGTGCTCTTGGGCAGGGGCTCCTACTGAAATACTGGTGGATACTGGACTTGACAGCACAACTCTTCTTT	CALGQGLLLKYWWILDLTAQLFF	few	NA	TRDV1	TRDJ2
TGTGCCTGTGACATTATGGGGAACCCCGATAAACCAATCTTT	CACDIMGNPDKPIF	NA	NA	TRDV2	TRDJ1
TGTGCCTGTACAAGGGGTAATACAACCACCGATAAACTCATCTTT	CACTRGNTTTDKLIF	NA	NA	TRDV3	TRDJ1
TGTGCCTTTGACACTCTTGTTGATACCGGTAAACTCATCTTT	CAFDTLVDTGKLIF	NA	NA	TRDV3	TRDJ1
TGTGCCTGTGACACCGTGTCGGGGGATACGCGATCTTACACCGATAAACTCATCTTT	CACDTVSGDTRSYTDKLIF	few	TRDD3	TRDV2	TRDJ1
TGTGCCTGTGACAAGATCTACATACTGGGGGATAAACTCATCTTT	CACDKIYILGDKLIF	NA	TRDD3	TRDV2	TRDJ1
TGTGCCTGTGACAGATGGGGGGACGGGAAGACACTCATCTTT	CACDRWGDGKTLIF	once	NA	TRDV2	TRDJ1
TGTGCCTGTGACACCGTTCTTCGGCGACTGTTTCCGCTAATGTGCGATCCACTCATCTTT	CACDTVLRRLFPLMCDPLIF	NA	NA	TRDV2	TRDJ1
TGTGCCTGTGACACCGGTATGGCTCAGCGGGGGGATAGAAGCGGTAAACTCATCTTT	CACDTGMAQRGDRSGKLIF	many	TRDD3	TRDV2	TRDJ1
TGTGCTCTTGGGGGGGGCGCCTCCACCGCTCCCGCAACGGGGGAACAAACGCCTAAACTCATCTTT	CALGGGASTAPATGEQTPKLIF	NA	NA	TRDV1	TRDJ1
TGTGCCTGTGACCGCAGTACTACCCGGGGGATGGATTTGACAGCAAAACTCTTCTTT	CACDRSTTRGMDLTAKLFF	NA	TRDD3	TRDV2	TRDJ2
TGTGCCTGTGACACCGGCACCACAGGGACAGTGGGGGGGACCGATAAACTCATCTTT	CACDTGTTGTVGGTDKLIF	many	NA	TRDV2	TRDJ1
TGTGCCTGTGACAGCGTACTGGGGGATACCTCCTCCCGGGCCGATAACCTCATCTTT	CACDSVLGDTSSRADNLIF	NA	TRDD3	TRDV2	TRDJ1
TGTGCCTGTGACACCGTTCTGGCTCAGCTGTTGTATAGAATCGGTAACCTCATCTTT	CACDTVLAQLLYRIGNLIF	NA	NA	TRDV2	TRDJ1
TGTGCCTGTGACTGGGGGGAGGAGACCCGAAACACCGATAAACTCATCTTT	CACDWGEETRNTDKLIF	many	NA	TRDV2	TRDJ1
TGTGCCTGTGTCTCACTAGCTGGGGGATATGAACTGTACACCGATAACCTCATCTTT	CACVSLAGGYELYTDNLIF	NA	TRDD3	TRDV2	TRDJ1
TGTGCCTGTGACACCGTTGAGTGCCACCTGCATCCTGGAGTACTCACCGATAAACTCATCTTT	CACDTVECHLHPGVLTDKLIF	NA	NA	TRDV2	TRDJ1
TGTGCCTTCGCCTACGTCGGTGTGACGGCCACCGCTAAACTCATCTTT	CAFAYVGVTATAKLIF	NA	NA	TRDV3	TRDJ1
TGTGCCTGTGACCCTCTACTGGGGGATACCGTCCGCCAGACCGATAAACTCATCTTT	CACDPLLGDTVRQTDKLIF	medium-sized	TRDD3	TRDV2	TRDJ1
TGTGCCTTTAGTGACCTACTGGGGGACCAGTATAAACTCATCTTT	CAFSDLLGDQYKLIF	few	TRDD3	TRDV3	TRDJ1
TGTGCCTGTGACCCTTGGGTCGTACGGGGGGACAAGGATAAACTCATCTTT	CACDPWVVRGDKDKLIF	NA	NA	TRDV2	TRDJ1
TGTGCCTGTGACATATTAACCGTCGACCTGTGGGATAAACTCATCTTT	CACDILTVDLWDKLIF	NA	NA	TRDV2	TRDJ1
TGTGCTCTTGGGGAAAAGTTCCTTACTCTACGGATAATACTGGGGGATATCGATAAACTCATCTTT	CALGEKFLTLRIILGDIDKLIF	few	TRDD3	TRDV1	TRDJ1